The entry below gives a single T cell receptor beta chain sequence along with its context. Its antigen is undetermined. For TCR beta, cDNA was produced by 5'RACE template switching with UMIs. TCRdb reprocessed the 5' RACE reads, with one entry per CDR3 protein and no DNA. The repertoire table contains roughly 300,000 distinct CDR3 sequences. CDR3 length: 13 residues. This specimen belongs to a study of T cells expressing NK-cell markers. About the study: Seven donors tested HCMV-seropositive and one tested seronegative among the eight sequenced.

Study results and caveats: Clarity on HCMV specificity was lacking for the expanded NKG2C+ T cell clones.

Sample: blood T cells: a sorted CD56 or NKG2C T cell subset, CD4+ or CD8+ T cells, or bulk PBMC T cells (not recorded which). The TCR comes from a woman between 18 and 75 years old in good health. V and J are TRBV12-3 or TRBV12-4 and TRBJ1-2; the TRBD1 assignment by TCRdb is unverifiable without DNA. The CDR3 here is CASSLRQNYGYTF.